This entry is about one TCR beta chain. What it binds is unknown. A clone one base away is much larger, so this may be a read error. The CDR3 contains 13 residues. V was pared by 6 bases and J by 6 bases, with 15 bases between. CDR1 MNHNS and CDR2 SASEGT come from the germline V gene. The data are from a study of vaccination and CD4 T cells after COVID-19. Study-wide background: Overlapping peptides of the spike proteins of SARS-CoV-2, HCoV-NL63, HCoV-OC43 and HCoV-229E were used for cell stimulation.

Treatment indicated: approximately 9-day PBMC culture with coronavirus spike peptide pools or control peptides (ViraFEST assay). Cultures used under 2.5 million PBMCs per well, 10 IU/ml IL-2 and around 9.2 ug/ml peptides. The Oncomine TCR Beta short-read assay was what sequenced the DNA obtained from cultured CD4+ T cells. DNA came from CD4+ T cells after culture. TCRdb called the PCR reads again in MiXCR, with one record for every CDR3 protein. Of some 8,000 distinct CDR3 sequences in the sample, about 21% were seen once. Study-wide results and limits: Although the median of SARS-CoV-2-reactive clonotypes rose from roughly 21 to 40, the change was not significant.

The chain combines TRBV6-1 with TRBJ2-7; no firm D call. This clonotype originated in a human donor who had recovered from COVID-19. The specimen was CD4+ T cells from blood, cultured in vitro, collected after SARS-CoV-2 vaccination. CDR3 bases: TGTGCCAGCAGCCCGTATTTGCGGAGCGAGCAGTACTTC. The encoded protein is CASSPYLRSEQYF.